Sequencing of this TCR beta chain was carried out in a study of regulatory T cells in long-lasting Graves disease. Findings and limits, study-wide: More public clonotypes were shared by persistent patients (about 2,700) than by new patients (roughly 910). Favoring TRBV28, TRBJ1-2 and TRBJ2-5 was a feature seen in persistent disease. Thyroid tissue went unstudied; only peripheral blood was examined.

Libraries of TCR beta came from iRepertoire HTBI primers plus Arm-PCR of CDR3 regions. TCRdb redid the calling of the multiplex PCR reads with MiXCR, one entry per CDR3 protein. The data show about 430,000 distinct CDR3 sequences, about 21% seen once. Time point meaning: persistent/refractory GD, antithyroid drugs over 5 years with positive TRAb. Extracted PBMC RNA gave rise to the TCR library. In regard to this clonotype: Its antigen is still unknown. Given the absence of the conserved phenylalanine or tryptophan at the CDR3 end, a read error is likely.

V shed 6 bases and J shed 1 base, with 9 bases lying between them. Germline V gives CDR1 SGHTA, CDR2 FQGTGA. The CDR3 sequence is 13 residues long. This chain connects TRBV7-3 to TRBJ1-1; no clear D gene. The TCR comes from a female donor with Graves disease. This sample comprised peripheral blood mononuclear cells (PBMCs), obtained when the disease was refractory, from a patient treated with antithyroid drugs. In DNA form, the CDR3 reads TGTGCCAGCAGTTCTGACAAGAACACTGAAGCTTTCTCT. This encodes CASSSDKNTEAFS.